This TCR beta chain was sequenced during a study of cytotoxic CD8 clonotypes in ibrutinib-treated CLL. Turning to the study itself: Patients attained some 24 partial and 2 complete responses; at median about 74 months, 14 remained remitted while approximately 12 progressed. Mean productive templates were about 260,000; mean productive rearrangements were roughly 90,000.

The germline CDR1 and CDR2 sequences are KGHSH and LQKENI. This CDR3 region has 15 residues. Trimming stripped 5 bases from V and 8 bases from J, with 21 bases between. Only in-frame clones appear in the TCRdb table, and some are missing; sequencing was by immunoSEQ multiplex PCR. In the table there are over 150,000 clones, approximately 72% of which are singletons. The rearrangement uses TRBV18 and TRBJ1-2, with D perhaps matching TRBD1 (5 bases). The sequences come from PBMCs, collected after 24 months of ibrutinib treatment. The TCR sequence derives from a human donor with chronic lymphocytic leukemia. CDR3 sequence: CASSTDRQPSIGYTF. CDR3 DNA: TGTGCCAGCTCAACCGATCGACAGCCCTCTATAGGCTACACCTTC.